Sequencing of this T cell receptor beta chain was carried out in a study of blood T cell repertoires in COVID-19. On the study more broadly: From the United States, Italy and Spain came samples of acute and convalescent COVID-19.

Concerning this clone itself: Germline and junction disagree at one end, which may indicate a read error.

The table came from immunoSEQ multiplex PCR; TCRdb's copy has only in-frame clones and leaves some out. This table holds 250,000 to 300,000 clones, about 85% found once. Germline CDR1 SGHTA, CDR2 FQGNSA. The CDR3 is 13 residues long. This TCR derives from a man in his late teens or twenties with active or convalescent COVID-19. The chain combines TRBV7-2 with TRBJ1-2; D is ambiguous. Sequenced material: peripheral blood. The CDR3 loop reads CASSLAQYYGYTF. The DNA for the CDR3 is TGTGCCAGCAGCCTAGCTCAGTATTATGGCTACACCTTC. Full variable domain (rest looked up from reference TRBV7-2 and TRBJ1-2): GAGVSQSPSNKVTEKGKDVELRCDPISGHTALYWYRQSLGQGLEFLIYFQGNSAPDKSGLPSDRFSAERTGGSVSTLTIQRTQQEDSAVYLCASSLAQYYGYTFGSGTRLTVV.